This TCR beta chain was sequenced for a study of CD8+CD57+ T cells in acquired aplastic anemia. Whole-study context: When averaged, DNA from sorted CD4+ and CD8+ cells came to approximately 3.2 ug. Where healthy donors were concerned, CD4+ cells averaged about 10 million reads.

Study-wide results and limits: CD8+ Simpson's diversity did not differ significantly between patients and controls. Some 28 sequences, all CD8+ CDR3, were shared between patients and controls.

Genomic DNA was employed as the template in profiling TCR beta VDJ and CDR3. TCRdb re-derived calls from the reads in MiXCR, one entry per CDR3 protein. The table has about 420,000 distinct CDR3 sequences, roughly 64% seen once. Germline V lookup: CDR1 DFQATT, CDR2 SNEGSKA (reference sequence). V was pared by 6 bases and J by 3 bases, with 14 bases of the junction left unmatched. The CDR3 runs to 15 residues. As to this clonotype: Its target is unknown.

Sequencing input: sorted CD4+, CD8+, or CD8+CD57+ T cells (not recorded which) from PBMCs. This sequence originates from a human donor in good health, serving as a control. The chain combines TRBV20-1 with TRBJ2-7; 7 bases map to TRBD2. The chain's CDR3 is CSATGTITYGYEQYF. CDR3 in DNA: TGCAGTGCAACCGGGACTATAACCTACGGCTACGAGCAGTACTTC.